The next 26 T cell receptor beta chains were all read from a single sample in a study of OX40 agonist ivuxolimab in advanced cancers. Library generation was performed with the immunoSEQ multiplex PCR assay. The table comes from immuneACCESS by way of TCRdb, which keeps in-frame sequences with V and J called. Part of the clones is missing from these tables; in studies checked, under half for an unresolved V gene and the rest for unknown reasons. The sample table contains approximately 63,000 clones; only one count was recorded for 70% to 90% of them. The ten top clones hold approximately 1.2% of the sample. Here the sequenced sample was CD4+ or CD8+ T cells sorted from blood, taken in a trial of the OX40 agonist ivuxolimab. The receptor source for this set is an adult with an advanced solid tumor such as melanoma, head and neck, liver or kidney cancer.

The chain joins TRBV7-9 to TRBJ1-5; D is undetermined. The germline CDR1 and CDR2 sequences are SEHNR and FQNEAQ (reference sequence). The CDR3 totals 12 residues. Trimming took off 1 base at V and 6 bases at J, with 4 bases between the two ends. The CDR3 DNA reads as TGTGCCAGCAGCTTAGGGGGTCAGCCCCAGCATTTT. It encodes CASSLGGQPQHF.

This clone showed up just a few times. The junction departs from the called germline gene at one end, perhaps through a read error. The rearrangement links TRBV6-1 to TRBJ2-1; a weak D match, TRBD2 (6 bases). Germline V gene data show CDR1 as MNHNS and CDR2 as SASEGT. This CDR3 is built from 15 residues. CDR3 coding DNA: TGTGCCAGCAGTAATCAGGGACTCTCCCACAATGAGCAGTTCTTC. It yields the protein CASSNQGLSHNEQFF.

The DNA for the CDR3 is TGTGCCACCAGCAGAGATTACGGGGCAGGGTGGATCTACGAGCAGTACTTC. Translating it yields CATSRDYGAGWIYEQYF. The rearrangement joins TRBV15 to TRBJ2-7; D possibly uses TRBD1 or TRBD2 (5 bases each). The CDR3 contains 17 residues. Germline values: CDR1 LNHNV, CDR2 YYDKDF (reference sequence). Between the trimmed V and J ends, which lost 0 bases and 3 bases, there was a span of 18 bases.

CDR3 coding DNA: TGCGCCAGCAGCTTGGCGGCTAGCGGGAATTCATACAATGAGCAGTTCTTC. Translating it yields CASSLAASGNSYNEQFF. The genes are TRBV5-1 and TRBJ2-1; 9 bases match TRBD2. The CDR3 is made up of 17 amino acids. Looked up from germline, CDR1 is SGHRS and CDR2 is YFSETQ. J lost 4 bases, V lost 0 bases, and 8 bases had no gene match. Full variable domain (missing parts from reference TRBV5-1 and TRBJ2-1): KAGVTQTPRYLIKTRGQQVTLSCSPISGHRSVSWYQQTPGQGLQFLFEYFSETQRNKGNFPGRFSGRQFSNSRSEMNVSTLELGDSALYLCASSLAASGNSYNEQFFGPGTRLTVL.

CDR3 in amino acids: CASSLEAGQPQHF. The CDR3 DNA is TGCGCCAGCAGCTTGGAGGCGGGCCAGCCCCAGCATTTT. This rearrangement joins TRBV5-1 to TRBJ1-5, with D unresolved. V gave up 0 bases and J gave up 7 bases, with 8 bases separating them. Germline values: CDR1 SGHRS, CDR2 YFSETQ. The CDR3 is 13 amino acids.

This clone was seen a single time. J is TRBJ2-3 and V is TRBV6-1; D is ambiguous. V lost 5 bases to trimming and J lost 3 bases, with 15 bases between them. The germline gives CDR1 MNHNS, CDR2 SASEGT. The CDR3 loop spans 15 amino acids. The CDR3 sequence is CASSPAQPRTDTQYF. CDR3 DNA sequence: TGTGCCAGCAGTCCGGCCCAGCCTCGTACAGATACGCAGTATTTT.

This chain connects TRBV6-4 to TRBJ2-7, with 12 nucleotides matching TRBD1. Germline CDR1 reads MRHNA; CDR2 reads SNTAGT. The junction had 5 bases not matched to a gene; V was cut back by 5 bases and J by 6 bases. This CDR3 spans 14 amino acids. The chain's CDR3 is CASSTGTGGREQYF. The CDR3 coding sequence is TGTGCCAGCAGTACCGGGACAGGGGGCCGCGAGCAGTACTTC.

The chain is built from TRBV11-3 and TRBJ2-7, with D possibly being TRBD2 (5 bases). Deletions cut 0 bases from V and 3 bases from J, with 12 bases between. Germline loops: CDR1 SGHNT, CDR2 YENEEA. The CDR3 is 15 amino acids. Written as DNA, the CDR3 is TGTGCCAGCAGCTTAGATACCGGGAACCTCTACGAGCAGTACTTC. Residues: CASSLDTGNLYEQYF.

This chain uses TRBV4-2 with TRBJ1-1, with unresolved D. The ends were cut back, 4 bases at V and 1 base at J, with 13 bases in the middle. The CDR3 has 15 amino acids. CDR1 is LGHNA and CDR2 is YNFKEQ in the germline V gene. The DNA of the CDR3 is TGTGCCAGCAGCCGGGAGAGGTCCGAGAACACTGAAGCTTTCTTT. It codes for CASSRERSENTEAFF.

The genes are TRBV30 and TRBJ2-1; 11 positions agree with TRBD2. The length of the CDR3 is 19 residues. The junction had 19 bases not matched to a gene; V was cut back by 4 bases and J by 5 bases. CDR1 is GTSNPN and CDR2 is SVGIG in the germline V gene (reference sequence). The CDR3 DNA reads as TGTGCCTGGATATGGAGCGGGGATTATAGCGGGAGGGCCAACAATGAGCAGTTCTTC. It is translated as CAWIWSGDYSGRANNEQFF.

A single count supports this clone. The chain couples TRBV9 to TRBJ2-3; a possible D gene is TRBD2 (5 bases). The V gene's germline CDR1 is SGDLS and CDR2 YYNGEE. The CDR3 extends over 15 amino acids. The V and J ends lost 2 bases and 5 bases respectively, with 15 bases between them. The CDR3 region has the DNA TGTGCCAGCAGCGTTAGCCCAGCGGCTGGAGATACGCAGTATTTT. This encodes CASSVSPAAGDTQYF. The variable domain in full, completed from reference TRBV9 and TRBJ2-3, reads DSGVTQTPKHLITATGQRVTLRCSPRSGDLSVYWYQQSLDQGLQFLIQYYNGEERAKGNILERFSAQQFPDLHSELNLSSLELGDSALYFCASSVSPAAGDTQYFGPGTRLTVL.

This clone was seen only once. Compared with germline, one end of the junction differs, possibly owing to a read error. V usage is TRBV19 and J usage is TRBJ2-5; 7 bases are shared with TRBD1. In germline, CDR1 is LNHDA, CDR2 SQIVND (reference sequence). This CDR3 is built from 14 residues. The CDR3 protein is CAGSTGAGQETQYF. In DNA, the CDR3 is TGTGCCGGTAGCACAGGGGCTGGCCAAGAGACCCAGTACTTC.

The gene calls are TRBV6-8 and TRBJ1-3; 7 bases agree with TRBD1. Germline V gene sequence: CDR1 MNHGY, CDR2 SAAAGT. The V gene end was trimmed by 2 bases and the J gene end by 0 bases; junction bases not matched to a gene: 1. The CDR3 runs to 15 residues. The CDR3 region has the DNA TGTGCCAGCAGTTACGCAGGGGGCTCTGGAAACACCATATATTTT. This translates into CASSYAGGSGNTIYF.

The CDR3 reads CASSLNPPRDYEQYF. As DNA, the CDR3 is TGTGCCAGCAGCTTAAACCCCCCCAGGGACTACGAGCAGTACTTC. The chain carries TRBV7-3 and TRBJ2-7; a weak D match, TRBD1 (5 bases). V gave up 1 base and J gave up 3 bases, with 13 bases separating them. The germline CDR1 and CDR2 sequences are SGHTA and FQGTGA. This CDR3 has 15 residues.

V usage is TRBV19 and J usage is TRBJ2-5, with 7 nucleotides matching TRBD2. The CDR3 covers 13 residues. V gave up 8 bases and J gave up 5 bases; unmatched junction bases: 8. The germline V gene encodes CDR1 LNHDA and CDR2 SQIVND (reference sequence). CDR3 region: CASSTSEKETQYF. As DNA, the CDR3 is TGTGCCAGTTCCACTAGCGAGAAGGAGACCCAGTACTTC.

The chain recombines TRBV27 with TRBJ2-5; 9 nucleotides line up with TRBD2. This CDR3 has 15 amino acids. CDR1 and CDR2 (germline): MNHEY, SMNVEV (reference sequence). The V and J ends lost 6 bases and 6 bases, in that order; junction bases with no gene match: 11. For the CDR3, the DNA is TGTGCCAGCAGCCGCGGGACTAGCATGGGACAGACCCAGTACTTC. Its protein is CASSRGTSMGQTQYF.

V gene TRBV10-1 combines with J gene TRBJ1-1; no clear D. The V end was cut by 5 bases, the J end by 0 bases, with 10 bases between. In germline, CDR1 is WNHNN, CDR2 SYGVQD (reference sequence). This CDR3 has 14 amino acids. The CDR3, as DNA: TGCGCCAGCAGTTTATCAGGTTTGAACACTGAAGCTTTCTTT. Residues: CASSLSGLNTEAFF.

This clone showed up just once. The chain is built from TRBV19 and TRBJ2-7; 7 nucleotides line up with TRBD1. The trim removed 4 bases at V and 0 bases at J, leaving 3 bases unmatched. CDR3 length: 14 residues. Germline lookup yields CDR1 LNHDA and CDR2 SQIVND (reference sequence). CDR3 in amino acids: CASSTRTGSYEQYF. The CDR3 DNA follows: TGTGCCAGTAGTACCAGGACAGGCTCCTACGAGCAGTACTTC.

The rearrangement joins TRBV5-5 to TRBJ1-2; 7 bases are shared with TRBD1. The CDR3 runs to 16 residues. The germline V gene has CDR1 SGHKS and CDR2 YYEKEE (reference sequence). The V segment lost 0 bases and the J segment 4 bases; nucleotides outside the gene matches: 9. CDR3 sequence: CASSLESSGTVYGYTF. The CDR3 DNA is TGTGCCAGCAGCTTGGAATCAAGCGGGACAGTCTATGGCTACACCTTC. Supplemented by reference TRBV5-5 and TRBJ1-2, the full variable domain reads DAGVTQSPTHLIKTRGQQVTLRCSPISGHKSVSWYQQVLGQGPQFIFQYYEKEERGRGNFPDRFSARQFPNYSSELNVNALLLGDSALYLCASSLESSGTVYGYTFGSGTRLTVV.

V is TRBV6-4 and J is TRBJ1-1, with TRBD1 matching over 8 bases. The trim removed 7 bases at V and 1 base at J, leaving 2 bases unmatched. The CDR3 extends over 13 amino acids. Germline CDR1 reads MRHNA; CDR2 reads SNTAGT. CDR3: CASKGTGNTEAFF. The CDR3 bases are TGTGCCAGCAAGGGGACAGGGAACACTGAAGCTTTCTTT.

Relative to its sample, this clone is medium-sized. The chain combines TRBV19 with TRBJ2-7; TRBD1 agrees at 8 bases. This CDR3 region has 16 residues. Germline trimming cut 10 bases from V and 6 bases from J; bases unmatched to any gene: 20. Germline V lookup: CDR1 LNHDA, CDR2 SQIVND (reference sequence). The CDR3 spells CATSGILGQGAREQYF. The CDR3 DNA follows: TGTGCCACCTCTGGGATCCTCGGGCAGGGGGCACGCGAGCAGTACTTC.

This clone was recorded only once. The V and J genes are TRBV7-9 and TRBJ1-1; maybe TRBD1 (5 bases). The CDR3 extends over 15 amino acids. Germline V gene lookup returns CDR1 SEHNR and CDR2 FQNEAQ (reference sequence). V lost 4 bases and J lost 5, with 17 bases in between. The CDR3, as DNA: TGTGCCAGCAGCTCCCCCCGACAGCCAATGACTGAAGCTTTCTTT. Protein: CASSSPRQPMTEAFF. Full variable domain (rest looked up from reference TRBV7-9 and TRBJ1-1): DTGVSQNPRHKITKRGQNVTFRCDPISEHNRLYWYRQTLGQGPEFLTYFQNEAQLEKSRLLSDRFSAERPKGSFSTLEIQRTEQGDSAMYLCASSSPRQPMTEAFFGQGTRLTVV.

The chain joins TRBV5-1 to TRBJ1-5; a weak D match, TRBD1 (5 bases). Between the trimmed V and J ends, which lost 4 bases and 3 bases, there was a span of 8 bases. The CDR3 length is 13 residues. In germline, CDR1 is SGHRS, CDR2 YFSETQ. This chain's CDR3 is CASSRDLNQPQHF. CDR3 nucleotide sequence: TGCGCCAGCAGCCGGGACCTCAATCAGCCCCAGCATTTT. The whole variable domain, filled in from reference TRBV5-1 and TRBJ1-5, reads KAGVTQTPRYLIKTRGQQVTLSCSPISGHRSVSWYQQTPGQGLQFLFEYFSETQRNKGNFPGRFSGRQFSNSRSEMNVSTLELGDSALYLCASSRDLNQPQHFGDGTRLSIL.

The CDR3 sequence is CASSVGAWGEQYF. The DNA of the CDR3 is TGTGCCAGCAGCGTGGGGGCCTGGGGCGAGCAGTACTTC. The J gene is TRBJ2-7, the V gene TRBV7-9; a possible D gene is TRBD1 (6 bases). CDR3 length: 13 amino acids. The germline CDR1 and CDR2 sequences are SEHNR and FQNEAQ (reference sequence). Trimming removed 5 bases at V and 6 bases at J, with 14 bases between.

The J gene is TRBJ1-5, the V gene TRBV6-1; 8 bases are a match to TRBD1. V shed 4 bases, J shed 5 bases, and the junction held 10 bases outside the gene matches. The CDR3 has 16 amino acids. Germline V gene lookup returns CDR1 MNHNS and CDR2 SASEGT. CDR3 DNA: TGTGCCAGCAGTGGAAGGACAGGGTTCAGTGATCAGCCCCAGCATTTT. Its protein product is CASSGRTGFSDQPQHF.

A single count supports this clone. The chain recombines TRBV5-1 with TRBJ2-2, with 11 bases matching TRBD1. The V segment lost 7 bases and the J segment 7 bases; nucleotides outside the gene matches: 6. The V gene's germline CDR1 is SGHRS and CDR2 YFSETQ. CDR3 length: 14 amino acids. For the CDR3, the DNA is TGCGCCAGCCGAGGACAGGGGGCAAGCGGGGAGCTGTTTTTT. Its protein product is CASRGQGASGELFF. The entire variable domain, with the rest obtained from reference TRBV5-1 and TRBJ2-2, is as follows: KAGVTQTPRYLIKTRGQQVTLSCSPISGHRSVSWYQQTPGQGLQFLFEYFSETQRNKGNFPGRFSGRQFSNSRSEMNVSTLELGDSALYLCASRGQGASGELFFGEGSRLTVL.